Below, 25 T cell receptor beta chains from the same sample are listed, as sequenced in a study of somatic mutations in cytotoxic T cells in rheumatoid arthritis. The assay was immunoSEQ multiplex PCR, and TCRdb's table has in-frame clones only and misses some. The repertoire has roughly 13,000 clones, 78% of them found once; the top ten carry roughly 22%. Sample: CD8+ T cells sorted from blood. Receptor source: an adult with rheumatoid arthritis.

V usage is TRBV7-9 and J usage is TRBJ2-5; 11 bases agree with TRBD2. CDR1 SEHNR and CDR2 FQNEAQ come from the germline V gene (reference sequence). J lost 2 bases, V lost 5 bases, and 7 bases had no gene match. The CDR3 consists of 16 residues. CDR3 sequence reads: CASSHPTSGSQETQYF. The CDR3 bases are TGTGCCAGCAGCCATCCAACTAGCGGGAGTCAAGAGACCCAGTACTTC.

The V and J genes are TRBV19 and TRBJ1-4, with D possibly TRBD1 on 5 matching bases. Trimming left V 5 bases short and J 4 bases short, with 20 bases between. This CDR3 is 17 amino acids long. Germline assignment: CDR1 LNHDA and CDR2 SQIVND (reference sequence). The DNA of the CDR3 is TGTGCCAGTAGTCAAGAACCAGCCGACAGTTTTAATGAAAAACTGTTTTTT. Amino acid sequence: CASSQEPADSFNEKLFF.

The chain joins TRBV2 to TRBJ1-1; 8 nucleotides match TRBD1. After removal of 5 bases from V and 2 bases from J, the junction contained 7 bases not matched to a gene. The germline CDR1 and CDR2 sequences are SNHLY and FYNNEI. There are 15 residues in the CDR3. CDR3 region: CASSWTGSVNTEAFF. The CDR3 DNA is TGTGCCAGCAGTTGGACAGGGTCAGTTAACACTGAAGCTTTCTTT.

The chain is built from TRBV7-9 and TRBJ2-3; D ambiguous. With 8 bases removed from V and 2 bases from J, the gap between germline ends came to 5 bases. The CDR3 spans 11 residues. Germline V gives CDR1 SEHNR, CDR2 FQNEAQ (reference sequence). CDR3 amino acids: CASGVTDTQYF. The CDR3 DNA sequence: TGTGCCAGCGGCGTCACAGATACGCAGTATTTT.

In this sample, this clone turned up a few times. V is TRBV11-2 and J is TRBJ2-5; D is uncertain. The CDR3 is 14 residues long. V gave up 3 bases and J gave up 3 bases, with 11 bases separating them. Per the germline V gene, CDR1 is SGHAT and CDR2 is FQNNGV. The CDR3, as DNA: TGTGCCAGCAGCTTCCTCCTGGGCGAAGAGACCCAGTACTTC. It encodes CASSFLLGEETQYF.

This chain links TRBV7-3 with TRBJ1-1, with D possibly matching TRBD1 (5 bases). The V end was cut by 2 bases, the J end by 5 bases, with 15 bases between. Germline V CDR1 and CDR2: SGHTA, FQGTGA. CDR3 length: 15 amino acids. The CDR3 DNA is TGTGCCAGCAGCTTAGACAGCAACGGGGGTACTGAAGCTTTCTTT. Its translation is CASSLDSNGGTEAFF.

This sequence joins TRBV9 and TRBJ2-5; D is perhaps TRBD2 (5 bases). This CDR3 contains 13 residues. Per the germline V gene, CDR1 is SGDLS and CDR2 is YYNGEE. Trimming cost V 5 bases and J 5 bases, with 13 bases left between them. The CDR3 here is CASSSAGAETQYF. The DNA for the CDR3 is TGTGCCAGCAGTTCGGCGGGCGCGGAGACCCAGTACTTC.

This chain joins TRBV11-2 and TRBJ1-2; D remains ambiguous. V was shortened by 5 bases and J by 4 bases, with 23 bases between the two germline ends. The CDR3 covers 17 residues. The germline CDR1 and CDR2 sequences are SGHAT and FQNNGV. For the CDR3, the DNA is TGTGCCAGCAGCCCGGCCGGACTGACGCGATCGACCTATGGCTACACCTTC. It encodes CASSPAGLTRSTYGYTF.

This chain joins TRBV7-9 and TRBJ2-4; possibly TRBD1 for D (6 bases). The germline V gene encodes CDR1 SEHNR and CDR2 FQNEAQ (reference sequence). V lost 3 bases, J lost 2 bases, and 20 bases lay in between. There are 18 residues in the CDR3. The CDR3 loop reads CASSLNPGHRATKNIQYF. For the CDR3, the DNA is TGTGCCAGCAGCTTGAACCCGGGACACCGGGCGACCAAAAACATTCAGTACTTC.

This clone was detected only once. V and J are TRBV25-1 and TRBJ1-2; D remains ambiguous. Germline CDR1 is MGHDK and CDR2 is SYGVNS. V lost 1 base, J lost 6 bases, and 9 bases lay in between. The CDR3 loop spans 13 amino acids. Written as DNA, the CDR3 is TGTGCCAGCAGTGAATGGAGGGAGGATGGCTACACCTTC. Its protein is CASSEWREDGYTF.

This clone was detected only once. V usage is TRBV4-1 and J usage is TRBJ1-1; no definite D call. This CDR3 comprises 15 residues. In germline, CDR1 is MGHRA, CDR2 YSYEKL. Deletions cut 0 bases from V and 3 bases from J, with 11 bases between. CDR3 sequence: CASSQDLVSYTEAFF. Written as DNA, the CDR3 is TGCGCCAGCAGCCAAGATTTGGTCAGTTACACTGAAGCTTTCTTT.

The chain carries TRBV7-3 and TRBJ1-6, with D perhaps matching TRBD1 (6 bases). Between the trimmed V and J ends, which lost 1 base and 9 bases, there was a span of 13 bases. The CDR3 loop spans 15 amino acids. Germline CDR1 and CDR2: SGHTA and FQGTGA. The CDR3 is CASSLRAQGGSPLHF. The CDR3 DNA follows: TGTGCCAGCAGCTTAAGAGCACAGGGAGGTTCACCCCTCCACTTT.

The J gene is TRBJ1-1, the V gene TRBV6-5, with a possible D match to TRBD1 (6 bases). This CDR3 is 13 amino acids long. Germline V gene data show CDR1 as MNHEY and CDR2 as SVGAGI. V lost 4 bases and J lost 1, with 7 bases in between. CDR3 sequence reads: CASSLQGNTEAFF. The CDR3 DNA is TGTGCCAGCAGTTTACAGGGGAACACTGAAGCTTTCTTT.

The chain carries TRBV5-1 and TRBJ1-3, with TRBD1 matching over 8 bases. CDR1 and CDR2 (germline): SGHRS, YFSETQ. The V gene end was trimmed by 0 bases and the J gene end by 1 base; junction bases not matched to a gene: 12. The CDR3 has 19 residues. The CDR3 loop is CASSLGGQAFELSGNTIYF. The CDR3 bases are TGCGCCAGCAGCTTGGGGGGACAGGCCTTCGAGTTGTCTGGAAACACCATATATTTT.

This clone is a singleton in its sample. CDR3 nucleotide sequence: TGTGCCAGCAGTTTACCCGGTTCGAACACTGAAGCTTTCTTT. It codes for CASSLPGSNTEAFF. The V gene is TRBV28, the J gene TRBJ1-1; unclear D gene. Trimming removed 2 bases at V and 1 base at J, with 8 bases between. Germline V gene lookup returns CDR1 MDHEN and CDR2 SYDVKM. CDR3 length equals 14 residues. Filled out from reference TRBV28 and TRBJ1-1, the complete variable domain reads DVKVTQSSRYLVKRTGEKVFLECVQDMDHENMFWYRQDPGLGLRLIYFSYDVKMKEKGDIPEGYSVSREKKERFSLILESASTNQTSMYLCASSLPGSNTEAFFGQGTRLTVV.

The J gene is TRBJ2-7, the V gene TRBV28; TRBD2 agrees at 11 bases. Germline CDR1 is MDHEN and CDR2 is SYDVKM. CDR3 size: 14 residues. J was trimmed by 5 bases and V by 6 bases; bases with no gene match: 6. CDR3 in DNA: TGTGCCAGCAGCTATACTAGCGGGAGTGACGAGCAGTACTTC. Translation gives CASSYTSGSDEQYF.

The V gene is TRBV6-5, the J gene TRBJ2-5; D not certain. Per the germline V gene, CDR1 is MNHEY and CDR2 is SVGAGI. The V end lost 0 bases, the J end lost 4 bases, and 6 bases lay between the germline ends. This CDR3 has 13 amino acids. CDR3 region: CASSYSVRETQYF. DNA of the CDR3: TGTGCCAGCAGTTACTCTGTCCGAGAGACCCAGTACTTC.

The chain has TRBV7-8 and TRBJ2-1; a weak D match, TRBD2 (5 bases). V was trimmed by 2 bases and J by 4 bases, leaving 12 bases between them. Per the germline V gene, CDR1 is SGHVS and CDR2 is FQNEAQ. The CDR3 spans 15 residues. CDR3 DNA sequence: TGTGCCAGCAGCTTAAAACTGGACTTTTACAATGAGCAGTTCTTC. This sequence encodes CASSLKLDFYNEQFF.

The chain carries TRBV9 and TRBJ1-4, with TRBD1 matching 10 bases. Germline CDR1 and CDR2: SGDLS and YYNGEE. The CDR3 runs 15 residues. J gave up 6 bases and V 0 bases, and 2 bases lay outside the gene matches. CDR3 in amino acids: CASSVEDRGHEKLFF. CDR3 DNA: TGTGCCAGCAGCGTAGAAGACAGGGGGCATGAAAAACTGTTTTTT.

The rearrangement joins TRBV9 to TRBJ1-2; the match to TRBD1 covers 10 bases. The V gene's germline CDR1 is SGDLS and CDR2 YYNGEE. The CDR3 is made up of 12 amino acids. V lost 7 bases and J lost 8; bases outside the gene matches: 5. In DNA, the CDR3 is TGTGCCAGCGGGGACAGGGGTAGCGGCTACACCTTC. This sequence encodes CASGDRGSGYTF. The whole variable domain, filled in from reference TRBV9 and TRBJ1-2, reads DSGVTQTPKHLITATGQRVTLRCSPRSGDLSVYWYQQSLDQGLQFLIQYYNGEERAKGNILERFSAQQFPDLHSELNLSSLELGDSALYFCASGDRGSGYTFGSGTRLTVV.

V and J are TRBV7-8 and TRBJ2-7, with D possibly being TRBD1 (6 bases). Trimming left V 2 bases short and J 6 bases short, with 14 bases between. Germline V gene sequence: CDR1 SGHVS, CDR2 FQNEAQ. The CDR3 has 14 residues. CDR3 sequence reads: CASSLYRVTGEQYF. Written as DNA, the CDR3 is TGTGCCAGCAGCTTATACAGGGTCACTGGCGAGCAGTACTTC.

The CDR3 nucleotides read TGTGCCAGCAGTTTATCGGGGCTTTACGAGCAGTACTTC. It specifies CASSLSGLYEQYF. The chain is built from TRBV27 and TRBJ2-7, with D perhaps matching TRBD1 (5 bases). Germline V lookup: CDR1 MNHEY, CDR2 SMNVEV (reference sequence). With 0 bases removed from V and 4 bases from J, the gap between germline ends came to 7 bases. The CDR3 runs to 13 residues.

The chain uses TRBV27 and TRBJ2-7; 7 bases agree with TRBD1. CDR3 length: 14 amino acids. Trimming cost V 4 bases and J 5 bases; bases outside gene matches: 8. Germline values: CDR1 MNHEY, CDR2 SMNVEV (reference sequence). The CDR3 protein is CASSSFDRVDEQYF. Written as DNA, the CDR3 is TGTGCCAGCAGTTCCTTTGACAGGGTGGACGAGCAGTACTTC.

This clone appeared a single time. This chain uses TRBV5-1 with TRBJ1-1, with 9 bases lining up with TRBD1. The CDR3 contains 14 residues. The trim removed 5 bases at V and 4 bases at J, leaving 6 bases unmatched. Germline V gene data show CDR1 as SGHRS and CDR2 as YFSETQ. In DNA form, the CDR3 reads TGCGCCAGCAGTCCGTGGACAGGGGCCACTGAAGCTTTCTTT. Translation: CASSPWTGATEAFF.

The chain employs TRBV19 and TRBJ1-3; D is unclear. The CDR3 loop spans 14 amino acids. The V gene lost 5 bases and the J gene lost 2 bases, with 10 bases spanning the gap. Germline CDR1 reads LNHDA; CDR2 reads SQIVND (reference sequence). The CDR3 protein is CASSRELAGNTIYF. The CDR3 DNA is TGTGCCAGTAGTCGGGAACTGGCTGGAAACACCATATATTTT.